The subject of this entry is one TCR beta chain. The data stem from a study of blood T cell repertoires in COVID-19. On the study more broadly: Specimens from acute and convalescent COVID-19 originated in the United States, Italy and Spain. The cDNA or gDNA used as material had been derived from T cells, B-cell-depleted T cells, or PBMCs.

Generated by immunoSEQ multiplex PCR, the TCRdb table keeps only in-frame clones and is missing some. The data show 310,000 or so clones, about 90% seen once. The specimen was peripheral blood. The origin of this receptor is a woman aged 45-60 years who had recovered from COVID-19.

The CDR3 sequence is CASSAPRTGDYNEQFF. The CDR3 DNA sequence: TGTGCCAGCAGCGCTCCCCGGACAGGTGACTACAATGAGCAGTTCTTC. V gene TRBV5-8 combines with J gene TRBJ2-1; TRBD1 matches at 7 bases. The ends lost 4 bases at V and 3 bases at J; junction bases unmatched: 10. This CDR3 region has 16 residues. The germline CDR1 and CDR2 sequences are SGHTS and YDEGEE.